Presented here are 23 T cell receptor beta chains from one specimen sequenced in a study of cytomegalovirus exposure and HLA in healthy donors (dated by TCRdb to the late 2010s). The library was built by means of the immunoSEQ multiplex PCR assay. For the multiplex PCR, a mixture combining 60 forward primers for TCR Vbeta segments and 13 reverse primers for TCR Jbeta segments was used. Imported from immuneACCESS, the table was reduced by TCRdb to in-frame sequences with V and J called. These copies leave out some clones; in studies compared against another copy, an unresolved V gene accounts for under half, and the cause of the remainder is not known. This sample gives a few hundred thousand clones in total; roughly 81% of them show up just once. In total, the top ten clones hold approximately 2% of the sample. The sequenced sample consisted of PBMCs. Source of these receptors: a middle-aged woman in good health and CMV-seropositive.

The chain carries TRBV29-1 and TRBJ1-2, with 7 nucleotides matching TRBD1. This CDR3 region has 14 residues. V shed 3 bases and J 3 bases; nucleotides not matched to a gene: 7. Germline V gene lookup returns CDR1 SQVTM and CDR2 ANQGSEA. This chain's CDR3 is CSVDRTGAYYGYTF. Written as DNA, the CDR3 is TGCAGCGTTGACCGGACAGGAGCCTACTATGGCTACACCTTC.

V usage is TRBV9 and J usage is TRBJ2-1; D remains ambiguous. CDR3 length: 13 amino acids. Germline V gene data show CDR1 as SGDLS and CDR2 as YYNGEE. The V gene lost 2 bases and the J gene lost 5 bases, with 8 bases spanning the gap. This chain's CDR3 is CASSVQLHNEQFF. CDR3 sequence (DNA): TGTGCCAGCAGCGTCCAACTCCACAATGAGCAGTTCTTC.

This chain uses TRBV9 with TRBJ2-3; D gene unclear. The CDR3 extends over 17 amino acids. V gave up 4 bases and J gave up 4 bases, with 22 bases separating them. The germline V gene has CDR1 SGDLS and CDR2 YYNGEE. CDR3 sequence (DNA): TGTGCCAGCAGCCCACCACTATTTAACCCATCGCCAGATACGCAGTATTTT. Residues: CASSPPLFNPSPDTQYF.

The table lists this clone with a few counts. This CDR3 reads CASSYSTAGNSPLHF. DNA for the CDR3: TGTGCCAGCAGTTACTCTACGGCAGGGAATTCACCCCTCCACTTT. This sequence joins TRBV6-5 and TRBJ1-6, with D possibly TRBD1 on 5 matching bases. This CDR3 contains 15 residues. Germline CDR1 and CDR2: MNHEY and SVGAGI. V was clipped by 0 bases and J by 7 bases, with 10 bases between them.

The CDR3 nucleotides read TGTGCCAGCAGCTTAAAAACCGGGACAGCAACCCCCTACGAGCAGTACTTC. This translates into CASSLKTGTATPYEQYF. The V and J genes are TRBV11-2 and TRBJ2-7, with 7 bases that match TRBD1. Trimming cost V 2 bases and J 2 bases; bases outside gene matches: 12. CDR3 length: 17 residues. Per germline, CDR1 SGHAT and CDR2 FQNNGV.

This chain connects TRBV19 to TRBJ1-1; TRBD1 matches 8 bases. CDR3 size: 17 residues. J was trimmed by 1 base and V by 4 bases; bases with no gene match: 11. Germline CDR1 reads LNHDA; CDR2 reads SQIVND (reference sequence). The CDR3, as DNA: TGTGCCAGTAGTAGACTCCCGGCAGGGGGCCAGAACACTGAAGCTTTCTTT. This translates into CASSRLPAGGQNTEAFF.

This rearrangement joins TRBV11-1 to TRBJ2-1; 10 nucleotides align to TRBD2. CDR1 and CDR2 (germline): SGHAT, FQDESV (reference sequence). The CDR3 runs 15 residues. The V gene end was trimmed by 6 bases and the J gene end by 7 bases; junction bases not matched to a gene: 9. CDR3 sequence reads: CASSRLAGVGNEQFF. CDR3 nucleotides: TGTGCCAGCAGTCGTCTAGCGGGAGTAGGGAATGAGCAGTTCTTC.

In this sample, this clone turned up once. The V and J genes are TRBV5-4 and TRBJ2-1, with 14 bases identical to TRBD2. This CDR3 is 17 amino acids long. The trim removed 0 bases at V and 9 bases at J, leaving 8 bases unmatched. From germline, CDR1 is SGHNT and CDR2 YYREEE (reference sequence). CDR3 sequence: CASSLGGLAGAVGEQFF. DNA for the CDR3: TGTGCCAGCAGCTTGGGGGGACTAGCGGGGGCTGTGGGTGAGCAGTTCTTC.

This clone is a singleton in its sample. V usage is TRBV6-1 and J usage is TRBJ1-5; 8 bases line up with TRBD1. The CDR3 consists of 14 residues. Per germline, CDR1 MNHNS and CDR2 SASEGT. V was clipped by 7 bases and J by 3 bases; unmatched bases: 5. CDR3 residues: CASNPTGANQPQHF. CDR3 sequence (DNA): TGTGCCAGCAACCCGACAGGGGCCAATCAGCCCCAGCATTTT.

This clone showed up just once. The CDR3: CASRGEGSGQYEQYF. The CDR3 nucleotides read TGTGCCAGCCGGGGGGAAGGTAGCGGGCAGTACGAGCAGTACTTC. The J gene is TRBJ2-7, the V gene TRBV28; 7 positions agree with TRBD2. CDR1 and CDR2 (germline): MDHEN, SYDVKM. J was trimmed by 4 bases and V by 8 bases; bases with no gene match: 14. The CDR3 has 15 amino acids.

The CDR3 DNA follows: TGTGCCAGTCAGCCTTCCGACAGGGTGGATGGCTACACCTTC. Amino acid sequence: CASQPSDRVDGYTF. This chain joins TRBV19 and TRBJ1-2; 7 bases align to TRBD1. The CDR3 sequence is 14 residues long. Germline CDR1 LNHDA, CDR2 SQIVND (reference sequence). With V trimmed by 8 bases and J by 6 bases, 12 bases remained unmatched.

A remark on this clone: This same CDR3 is encoded by further DNA sequences in the sample. The chain employs TRBV7-2 and TRBJ1-2; a possible D gene is TRBD1 (6 bases). Between the trimmed V and J ends, which lost 3 bases and 4 bases, there was a span of 12 bases. This CDR3 region has 14 residues. Germline V lookup: CDR1 SGHTA, CDR2 FQGNSA. In nucleotides, the CDR3 is TGTGCCAGCAGCTTGGACAGAGGCGGCTATGGCTACACCTTC. Protein sequence: CASSLDRGGYGYTF. Full variable domain (rest looked up from reference TRBV7-2 and TRBJ1-2): GAGVSQSPSNKVTEKGKDVELRCDPISGHTALYWYRQSLGQGLEFLIYFQGNSAPDKSGLPSDRFSAERTGGSVSTLTIQRTQQEDSAVYLCASSLDRGGYGYTFGSGTRLTVV.

This chain connects TRBV28 to TRBJ2-5; tentatively, D is TRBD2 (6 bases). The CDR3 extends over 16 amino acids. The V gene's germline CDR1 is MDHEN and CDR2 SYDVKM. V dropped 5 bases and J dropped 1 base, with 17 bases sitting between them. CDR3 region: CASSPSGRGFQETQYF. The CDR3 region has the DNA TGTGCCAGCAGTCCCTCGGGACGGGGGTTCCAAGAGACCCAGTACTTC.

A note on this clone: The same CDR3 is also encoded by other DNA sequences in this sample. This chain connects TRBV30 to TRBJ2-7, with 9 nucleotides matching TRBD2. The J segment lost 2 bases and the V segment lost 0 bases, leaving 5 bases of the junction unmatched. The germline V gene encodes CDR1 GTSNPN and CDR2 SVGIG (reference sequence). This CDR3 comprises 15 residues. CDR3 loop: CAWSVGLAGTYEQYF. DNA of the CDR3: TGTGCCTGGAGTGTAGGGCTAGCGGGGACCTACGAGCAGTACTTC. The variable domain in full, completed from reference TRBV30 and TRBJ2-7, reads SQTIHQWPATLVQPVGSPLSLECTVEGTSNPNLYWYRQAAGRGLQLLFYSVGIGQISSEVPQNLSASRPQDRQFILSSKKLLLSDSGFYLCAWSVGLAGTYEQYFGPGTRLTVT.

This chain joins TRBV7-9 and TRBJ2-5; TRBD2 matches 12 bases. With V trimmed by 5 bases and J by 5 bases, 9 bases remained unmatched. The germline V gene has CDR1 SEHNR and CDR2 FQNEAQ (reference sequence). This CDR3 has 16 residues. CDR3 bases: TGTGCCAGCAGCGAAACACTAGCGGGAGGCCGGGAGACCCAGTACTTC. It is translated as CASSETLAGGRETQYF.

This clone was detected a few times. CDR3 nucleotide sequence: TGTGCCAGTAGTGGAGGACAGGGGGCAGGGGAGCAGTTCTTC. It is translated as CASSGGQGAGEQFF. V and J are TRBV19 and TRBJ2-1; TRBD1 agrees at 11 bases. J gave up 10 bases and V 5 bases, and 7 bases lay outside the gene matches. The CDR3 has 14 residues. Germline V lookup: CDR1 LNHDA, CDR2 SQIVND (reference sequence).

The chain combines TRBV18 with TRBJ2-2, with D maybe TRBD1 (5 bases). The CDR3 extends over 16 amino acids. The germline V gene has CDR1 KGHSH and CDR2 LQKENI. V lost 1 base and J 1 base, leaving 10 bases between the germline ends. The CDR3 sequence is CASSPRNRGNTGELFF. The DNA for the CDR3 is TGTGCCAGCTCACCACGCAATAGGGGGAACACCGGGGAGCTGTTTTTT. Drawing the rest from reference TRBV18 and TRBJ2-2, the complete variable domain is NAGVMQNPRHLVRRRGQEARLRCSPMKGHSHVYWYRQLPEEGLKFMVYLQKENIIDESGMPKERFSAEFPKEGPSILRIQQVVRGDSAAYFCASSPRNRGNTGELFFGEGSRLTVL.

The gene calls are TRBV5-6 and TRBJ1-2; maybe TRBD1 (6 bases). Germline V lookup: CDR1 SGHDT, CDR2 YYEEEE. The CDR3 contains 15 residues. Trimming took 1 base from V and 7 from J, leaving 17 bases between them. The CDR3 DNA sequence: TGTGCCAGCAGCTTGAACAGGGCGAATAAGTTTGGCTACACCTTC. Its protein is CASSLNRANKFGYTF.

This clone was picked up one time. The CDR3 region is CASRPTFDSPQHYEQYF. The CDR3 nucleotides are TGTGCCAGCAGGCCGACCTTTGACAGCCCGCAACACTACGAGCAGTACTTC. This chain connects TRBV27 to TRBJ2-7; D perhaps matches TRBD1 (5 bases). The CDR3 length is 17 residues. The germline V and J ends were trimmed by 6 bases and 3 bases, with 24 bases remaining between them. Germline V gene lookup returns CDR1 MNHEY and CDR2 SMNVEV (reference sequence).

The chain joins TRBV7-2 to TRBJ2-1, with TRBD2 identical over 10 bases. V was pared by 5 bases and J by 12 bases, with 13 bases of the junction left unmatched. Germline V gene lookup returns CDR1 SGHTA and CDR2 FQGNSA. The CDR3 spans 15 residues. CDR3 sequence: CASSRLAGAPLRQFF. The CDR3 nucleotides are TGTGCCAGCAGCCGCCTAGCGGGAGCCCCACTTAGGCAGTTCTTC.

The chain joins TRBV2 to TRBJ1-3; possibly TRBD1 for D (6 bases). CDR3 length: 14 amino acids. Per the germline V gene, CDR1 is SNHLY and CDR2 is FYNNEI. Trimming removed 5 bases from V and 2 bases from J, with 10 bases in between. For the CDR3, the DNA is TGTGCCAGCAGTCTTGACAGGACTGGAAACACCATATATTTT. This translates into CASSLDRTGNTIYF.

This clone has a handful of counts. This chain connects TRBV28 to TRBJ1-5, with TRBD1 identical over 10 bases. Germline values: CDR1 MDHEN, CDR2 SYDVKM. There are 14 residues in the CDR3. After removal of 8 bases from V and 4 bases from J, the junction contained 5 bases not matched to a gene. This CDR3 is CASVPGQGNQPQHF. CDR3 coding DNA: TGTGCCAGCGTCCCGGGACAGGGGAATCAGCCCCAGCATTTT.

This clone has a single count. V usage is TRBV5-1 and J usage is TRBJ2-2; D is unresolved. Trimming cost V 4 bases and J 0 bases, with 10 bases left between them. Germline lookup yields CDR1 SGHRS and CDR2 YFSETQ. The length of the CDR3 is 15 residues. CDR3 sequence reads: CASSLLVPNTGELFF. The CDR3 nucleotides read TGCGCCAGCAGCCTACTCGTTCCGAACACCGGGGAGCTGTTTTTT.